This is a list of T cell receptor beta chains from one sample in a study of vaccination and CD4 T cells after COVID-19. The antigens of these receptors remain unknown. TCRdb passed the PCR reads through MiXCR, listing each CDR3 protein once. The sample records about 8,900 distinct CDR3 sequences, 60% to 75% being singletons. The source material was CD4+ T cells from blood, cultured in vitro. The receptors were gathered from a human donor who had recovered from COVID-19. Each CDR3 is given with its conserved first and last residue. D genes are given only for firm matches. Rows may omit the clone size; those that give it use once, few, many or a size class.

>TRBJ1-5|.|TRBD1|TRBV20-1
CSARPTGGIEPQHF
TGCAGTGCTAGGCCAACAGGGGGCATAGAGCCCCAGCATTTT
>TRBJ2-7|.|TRBD1|TRBV20-1
CSARDPGTGQGEQYF
TGCAGTGCTAGAGATCCCGGGACAGGGCAGGGCGAGCAGTACTTC
>TRBJ2-2|.|.|TRBV6-5
CASSFRGGELFF
TGTGCCAGCAGTTTCAGAGGCGGGGAGCTGTTTTTT
>TRBJ2-7|.|.|TRBV9
CASSTELDSYEQYF
TGTGCCAGCAGCACAGAATTGGACAGCTACGAGCAGTACTTC
>TRBJ1-5|.|TRBD1|TRBV4-1
CASSQGPAGGLQHF
TGCGCCAGCAGCCAAGGTCCCGCAGGGGGTCTACAGCATTTT
>TRBJ1-5|.|.|TRBV24-1
CATSGRGGNQPQHF
TGTGCCACCAGTGGGAGAGGGGGAAATCAGCCCCAGCATTTT
>TRBJ2-7|.|.|TRBV6-1
CASSRAGNYEQYF
TGTGCCAGCAGCCGGGCAGGGAACTACGAGCAGTACTTC
>TRBJ1-5|.|TRBD1|TRBV6-1
CASGEGTGGHNQPQHF
TGTGCCAGCGGTGAAGGGACAGGGGGACACAATCAGCCCCAGCATTTT
>TRBJ1-1|.|.|TRBV19
CASSIRGRVAEAFF
TGTGCCAGTAGTATTAGGGGAAGGGTAGCTGAAGCTTTCTTT
>TRBJ1-2|.|TRBD1|TRBV25-1
CASSESSGTGYGYTF
TGTGCCAGCAGTGAATCCTCCGGGACAGGGTATGGCTACACCTTC
>TRBJ1-5|once|.|TRBV30
CAWSSTGLGQPQHF
TGTGCCTGGAGTTCGACGGGGTTGGGTCAGCCCCAGCATTTT
>TRBJ2-3|.|TRBD2|TRBV19
CASSMLASGGSTDTQYF
TGTGCCAGTAGTATGCTAGCTAGCGGGGGGAGCACAGATACGCAGTATTTT
>TRBJ1-3|large|.|TRBV7-9
CASSPMDLGNTIYF
TGTGCCAGCAGCCCCATGGACCTGGGAAACACCATATATTTT
>TRBJ1-1|.|.|TRBV2
CASKQGGTEAFF
TGTGCCAGCAAGCAGGGTGGCACTGAAGCTTTCTTT
>TRBJ1-5|.|.|TRBV20-1
CSATRSGSNQPQHF
TGCAGTGCTACCCGATCAGGTAGCAATCAGCCCCAGCATTTT
>TRBJ2-1|.|TRBD2|TRBV5-1
CASSLGAGGRHEQFF
TGCGCCAGCAGCTTGGGCGCGGGGGGGCGCCATGAGCAGTTCTTC
>TRBJ1-2|.|TRBD1|TRBV6-1
CASRLRGTGFYGYTF
TGTGCCAGCAGGCTCCGAGGGACAGGCTTCTATGGCTACACCTTC
>TRBJ1-2|few|.|TRBV6-1
CASKKESSYGYTF
TGTGCCAGCAAAAAGGAGAGTTCCTATGGCTACACCTTC
>TRBJ2-5|few|TRBD2|TRBV6-1
CASSPGGRGEETQYF
TGTGCCAGCAGTCCCGGTGGGCGGGGGGAAGAGACCCAGTACTTC
>TRBJ2-2|.|.|TRBV6-2/TRBV6-3
CASSYGRGTGELFF
TGTGCCAGCAGTTACGGCAGGGGCACCGGGGAGCTGTTTTTT
>TRBJ2-7|.|.|TRBV20-1
CSARESTYEQYF
TGCAGTGCCCGAGAGTCAACCTACGAGCAGTACTTC
>TRBJ1-2|few|.|TRBV10-3
CAISERDNYGYTF
TGTGCCATCAGTGAAAGGGACAACTATGGCTACACCTTC
>TRBJ1-5|few|TRBD1|TRBV6-5
CASSYTGGPGSNQPQHF
TGTGCCAGCAGTTACACAGGGGGCCCCGGGAGCAATCAGCCCCAGCATTTT
>TRBJ2-3|.|TRBD2|TRBV10-1
CASSLAGVTDTQYF
TGCGCCAGCAGTTTGGCGGGAGTTACAGATACGCAGTATTTT
>TRBJ1-2|few|.|TRBV15
CATSIGGGGNGYTF
TGTGCCACCAGCATCGGGGGGGGAGGCAACGGCTACACCTTC
>TRBJ1-6|few|TRBD1|TRBV27
CASSKGTDNSPLHF
TGTGCCAGCAGCAAAGGGACAGATAATTCACCCCTCCACTTT
>TRBJ2-5|.|.|TRBV19
CASSMAGLQETQYF
TGTGCCAGTAGTATGGCAGGTCTCCAAGAGACCCAGTACTTC
>TRBJ1-5|few|.|TRBV10-3
CAISDRDQPQHF
TGTGCCATCAGTGATAGGGATCAGCCCCAGCATTTT
>TRBJ2-2|.|.|TRBV5-1
CASSLDRVDTGELFF
TGCGCCAGCAGCTTGGACAGGGTGGACACCGGGGAGCTGTTTTTT
>TRBJ1-1|.|.|TRBV28
CASSTLAGRVGRTEAFF
TGTGCCAGCAGTACCTTGGCAGGGCGGGTCGGCCGCACTGAAGCTTTCTTT
>TRBJ2-7|.|.|TRBV6-1
CASSRQTPLHEQYF
TGTGCCAGCAGCCGCCAAACTCCCCTCCACGAGCAGTACTTC
>TRBJ2-3|few|.|TRBV15
CATSRDLWTDTQYF
TGTGCCACCAGCAGAGATCTATGGACAGATACGCAGTATTTT